One and the same sample provided the 8 T cell receptor beta chains below, sequenced in a study of blood T cell repertoires in COVID-19. Method: immunoSEQ multiplex PCR; TCRdb's copy keeps in-frame clones and lacks some. The table shows approximately 260,000 clones, with 90% occurring only once. The sample was peripheral blood. The receptors derive from a woman aged 60-70 years with COVID-19, enrolled during active disease.

The chain recombines TRBV7-2 with TRBJ2-7, with 9 nucleotides matching TRBD2. This CDR3 has 13 amino acids. Unmatched junction bases numbered 4, after V lost 7 bases and J lost 3 bases. The germline gives CDR1 SGHTA, CDR2 FQGNSA. The CDR3 region is CASKAGGNYEQYF. The CDR3 nucleotides read TGTGCCAGCAAGGCGGGGGGGAACTACGAGCAGTACTTC.

The rearrangement links TRBV19 to TRBJ1-2; no clear D gene. Germline CDR1 LNHDA, CDR2 SQIVND (reference sequence). The CDR3 has 15 residues. V was trimmed by 7 bases and J by 4 bases, leaving 19 bases between them. The CDR3: CASKRELFLSYGYTF. The CDR3 DNA is TGTGCCAGTAAAAGGGAGCTTTTTCTCTCCTATGGCTACACCTTC.

The rearrangement links TRBV5-4 to TRBJ1-2, with 7 bases that match TRBD1. The trim removed 2 bases at V and 7 bases at J, leaving 5 bases unmatched. Germline loops: CDR1 SGHNT, CDR2 YYREEE (reference sequence). This CDR3 comprises 13 residues. The CDR3 is CASSLQGSSGYTF. The CDR3 DNA reads TGTGCCAGCAGCTTACAGGGGAGCAGTGGCTACACCTTC.

In DNA form, the CDR3 reads TGTGCCAGCAGCAGGGGTCGGGCGACCCAGTACTTC. Its protein is CASSRGRATQYF. The chain recombines TRBV5-8 with TRBJ2-5, with D possibly matching TRBD1 (5 bases). In germline, CDR1 is SGHTS, CDR2 YDEGEE. The CDR3 is 12 residues long. The germline V and J ends were trimmed by 4 bases and 7 bases, with 11 bases remaining between them. The whole variable domain, remainder taken from reference TRBV5-8 and TRBJ2-5, is EAGVTQSPTHLIKTRGQQATLRCSPISGHTSVYWYQQALGLGLQFLLWYDEGEERNRGNFPPRFSGRQFPNYSSELNVNALELEDSALYLCASSRGRATQYFGPGTRLLVL.

The V gene is TRBV7-2, the J gene TRBJ1-4; TRBD1 is a possible D gene (6 bases). V was shortened by 4 bases and J by 4 bases, with 10 bases between the two germline ends. The CDR3 runs to 14 residues. Looked up from germline, CDR1 is SGHTA and CDR2 is FQGNSA. CDR3 in DNA: TGTGCCAGCAGCTCGTACAGGGATAATGAAAAACTGTTTTTT. This encodes CASSSYRDNEKLFF.

This chain uses TRBV7-2 with TRBJ1-2; perhaps TRBD1 as D (6 bases). CDR1 is SGHTA, CDR2 FQGNSA, per germline. The V end was cut by 5 bases, the J end by 11 bases, with 18 bases between. The CDR3 runs 13 residues. CDR3 sequence (DNA): TGTGCCAGCAGCCCCGGGACACGACAACGTTACACCTTC. Translated, it gives CASSPGTRQRYTF.

V gene TRBV5-1 combines with J gene TRBJ1-1; unclear D gene. The V and J ends lost 4 bases and 2 bases respectively, with 9 bases between them. The germline V gene has CDR1 SGHRS and CDR2 YFSETQ. There are 13 residues in the CDR3. This chain's CDR3 is CASSIRLNTEAFF. The CDR3 DNA reads TGCGCCAGCAGCATCCGTCTCAACACTGAAGCTTTCTTT.

This rearrangement joins TRBV5-1 to TRBJ2-2, with 10 bases lining up with TRBD1. The CDR3 has 15 residues. In germline, CDR1 is SGHRS, CDR2 YFSETQ. Trimming removed 7 bases from V and 5 bases from J; junction bases left unmatched: 8. The CDR3 bases are TGCGCCAGCCACGACAGGGGGCGGAGGACCGGGGAGCTGTTTTTT. As protein: CASHDRGRRTGELFF.